The clone carrying this TCR beta chain was counted a few times. With 6 bases removed from V and 2 bases from J, the gap between germline ends came to 17 bases. Germline assignment: CDR1 DFQATT and CDR2 SNEGSKA (reference sequence). This CDR3 has 14 amino acids. This entry comes from a study of blood T cells in healthy people across ages. Overall study context: Every two T cells gave about one barcoded beta molecule via template switching.

Using a J-beta primer mix together with a sample-barcoded 5' primer, a second PCR was run for about 6 to 11 cycles. TCRdb called the 5' RACE reads again in MiXCR, with one record for every CDR3 protein. This sample has about 280,000 distinct CDR3 sequences, with 27% found just once. The receptor was isolated from a woman between 65 and 79 years old in good health. Material: blood. The gene calls are TRBV20-1 and TRBJ2-7; D might be TRBD1 or TRBD2, each matching 5 bases. The CDR3 loop is CSADRGDGTYEQYF. CDR3 DNA: TGCAGTGCCGATCGTGGGGACGGGACCTACGAGCAGTACTTC.